A single T cell receptor beta chain is shown here with its context. The antigen is not known. This PCR relied on a set of 60 Vbeta primers and 13 Jbeta primers. The protocol was immunoSEQ multiplex PCR, while the TCRdb copy is restricted to in-frame clones and leaves out a portion. The profile shows 130,000 to 150,000 clones, over 70% of them singletons. This sample stems from a study of cytomegalovirus exposure and HLA in healthy donors. Study-level information: Genetic ancestry analysis placed approximately 78% of the 398 donors that were genotyped in the Caucasian-associated cluster. Study outcomes and limitations: In a later analysis, across HLA loci, associated TCR counts were highest for DRB1, lowest for HLA-C. Presence/absence analyses treated sequencing depth as roughly uniform across donors.

V lost 8 bases and J 3 bases, leaving 11 bases between the germline ends. CDR3 size: 12 residues. Germline V gene sequence: CDR1 SNHLY, CDR2 FYNNEI. The chain recombines TRBV2 with TRBJ2-7; D not resolved. This receptor was taken from a male donor in good health and CMV-seronegative. The sample consisted of PBMCs. CDR3 DNA: TGTGCCAGCCGAGTAGATGGCTACGAGCAGTACTTC. Protein: CASRVDGYEQYF.